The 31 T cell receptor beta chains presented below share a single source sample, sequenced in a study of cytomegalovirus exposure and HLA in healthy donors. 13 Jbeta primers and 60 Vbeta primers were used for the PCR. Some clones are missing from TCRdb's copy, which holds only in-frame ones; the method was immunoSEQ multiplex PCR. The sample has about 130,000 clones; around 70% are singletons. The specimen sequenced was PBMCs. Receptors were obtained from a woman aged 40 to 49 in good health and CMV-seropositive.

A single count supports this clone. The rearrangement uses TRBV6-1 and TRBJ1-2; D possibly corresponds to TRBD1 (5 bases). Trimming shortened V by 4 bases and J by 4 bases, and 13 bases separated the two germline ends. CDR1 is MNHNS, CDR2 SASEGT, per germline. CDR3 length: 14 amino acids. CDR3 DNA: TGTGCCAGCAGTGCGCGACAAGACAGCTATGGCTACACCTTC. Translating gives CASSARQDSYGYTF.

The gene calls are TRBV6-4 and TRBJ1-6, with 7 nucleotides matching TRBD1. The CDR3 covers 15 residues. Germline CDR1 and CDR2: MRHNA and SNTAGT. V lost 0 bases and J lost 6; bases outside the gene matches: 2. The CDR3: CASSDSTGSNSPLHF. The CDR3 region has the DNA TGTGCCAGCAGTGACTCGACAGGGAGTAATTCACCCCTCCACTTT.

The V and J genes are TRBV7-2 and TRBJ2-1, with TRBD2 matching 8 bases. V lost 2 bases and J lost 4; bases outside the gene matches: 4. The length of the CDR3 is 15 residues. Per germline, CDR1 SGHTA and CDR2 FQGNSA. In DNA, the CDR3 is TGTGCCAGCAGCTTATTGCGGGGGGATTACAATGAGCAGTTCTTC. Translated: CASSLLRGDYNEQFF.

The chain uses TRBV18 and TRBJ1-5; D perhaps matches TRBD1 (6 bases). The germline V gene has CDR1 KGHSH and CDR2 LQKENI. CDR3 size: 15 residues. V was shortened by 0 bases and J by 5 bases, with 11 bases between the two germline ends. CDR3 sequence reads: CASSPPGTSDQPQHF. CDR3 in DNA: TGTGCCAGCTCACCACCGGGGACATCTGATCAGCCCCAGCATTTT.

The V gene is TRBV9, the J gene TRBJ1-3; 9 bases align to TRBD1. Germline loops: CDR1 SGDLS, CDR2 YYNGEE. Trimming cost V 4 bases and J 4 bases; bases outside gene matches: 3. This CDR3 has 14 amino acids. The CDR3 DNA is TGTGCCAGCAGCACCGGGACAGGGGGAAACACCATATATTTT. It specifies CASSTGTGGNTIYF.

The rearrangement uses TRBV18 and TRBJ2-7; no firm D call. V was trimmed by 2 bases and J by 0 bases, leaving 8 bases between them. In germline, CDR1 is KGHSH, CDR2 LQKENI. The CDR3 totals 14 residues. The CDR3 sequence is CASSPTHNSYEQYF. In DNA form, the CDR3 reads TGTGCCAGCTCACCAACTCATAACTCCTACGAGCAGTACTTC.

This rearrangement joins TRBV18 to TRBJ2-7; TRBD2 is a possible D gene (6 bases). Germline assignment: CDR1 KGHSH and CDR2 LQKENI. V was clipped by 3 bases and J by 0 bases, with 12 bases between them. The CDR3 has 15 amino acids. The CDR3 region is CASSPWTRGSYEQYF. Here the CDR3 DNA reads TGTGCCAGCTCACCTTGGACGCGGGGCTCCTACGAGCAGTACTTC.

In DNA form, the CDR3 reads TGTGCCAGTAGTGACAGGGGGCGTACAGATACGCAGTATTTT. Its translation is CASSDRGRTDTQYF. The genes are TRBV19 and TRBJ2-3, with 10 bases matching TRBD1. The CDR3 has 14 amino acids. Germline V gene data show CDR1 as LNHDA and CDR2 as SQIVND (reference sequence). V lost 5 bases to trimming and J lost 3 bases; unmatched junction nucleotides: 2.

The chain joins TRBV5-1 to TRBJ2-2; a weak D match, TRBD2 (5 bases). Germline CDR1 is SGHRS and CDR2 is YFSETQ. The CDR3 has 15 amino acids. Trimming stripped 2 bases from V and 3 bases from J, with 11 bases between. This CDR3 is CASSLQADHTGELFF. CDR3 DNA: TGCGCCAGCAGCTTACAAGCGGATCACACCGGGGAGCTGTTTTTT.

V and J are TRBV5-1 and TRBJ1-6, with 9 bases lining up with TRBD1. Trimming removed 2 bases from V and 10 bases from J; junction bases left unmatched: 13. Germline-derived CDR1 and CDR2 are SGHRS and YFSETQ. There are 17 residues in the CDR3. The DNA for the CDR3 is TGCGCCAGCAGCTTCTGGGAAAGACAGGGGGTTAGGTCACCCCTCCACTTT. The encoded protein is CASSFWERQGVRSPLHF.

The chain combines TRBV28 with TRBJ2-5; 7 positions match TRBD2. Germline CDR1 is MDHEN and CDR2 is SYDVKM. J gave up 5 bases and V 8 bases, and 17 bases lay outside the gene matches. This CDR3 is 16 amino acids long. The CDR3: CASQASGGGLRETQYF. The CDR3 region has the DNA TGTGCCAGCCAGGCTAGCGGCGGAGGGCTCAGGGAGACCCAGTACTTC.

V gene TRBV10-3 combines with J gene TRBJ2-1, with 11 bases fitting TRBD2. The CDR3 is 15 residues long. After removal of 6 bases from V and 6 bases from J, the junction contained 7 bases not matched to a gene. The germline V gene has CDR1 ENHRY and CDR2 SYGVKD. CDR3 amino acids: CAISRLAGKSNEQFF. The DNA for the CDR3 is TGTGCCATCAGCAGACTAGCGGGAAAAAGCAATGAGCAGTTCTTC.

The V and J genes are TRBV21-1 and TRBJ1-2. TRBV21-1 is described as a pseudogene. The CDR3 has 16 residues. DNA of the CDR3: TGTGCCAGCACGGTAGCCGGGCGTAGCGGGGCCTATGGCTACACCTTC. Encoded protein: CASTVAGRSGAYGYTF.

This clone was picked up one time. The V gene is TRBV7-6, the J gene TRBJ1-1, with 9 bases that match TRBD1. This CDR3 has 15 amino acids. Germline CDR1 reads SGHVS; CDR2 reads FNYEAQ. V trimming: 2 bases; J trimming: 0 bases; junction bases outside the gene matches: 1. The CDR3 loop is CASSLRQGVNTEAFF. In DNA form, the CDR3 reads TGTGCCAGCAGCTTAAGACAGGGGGTGAACACTGAAGCTTTCTTT.

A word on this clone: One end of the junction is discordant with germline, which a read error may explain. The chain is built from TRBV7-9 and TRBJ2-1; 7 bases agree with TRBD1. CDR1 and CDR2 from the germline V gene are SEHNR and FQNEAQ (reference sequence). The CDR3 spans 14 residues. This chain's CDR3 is CSSSSEGAGNEQFF. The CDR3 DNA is TGTTCCAGCAGTTCCGAGGGGGCCGGTAATGAGCAGTTCTTC.

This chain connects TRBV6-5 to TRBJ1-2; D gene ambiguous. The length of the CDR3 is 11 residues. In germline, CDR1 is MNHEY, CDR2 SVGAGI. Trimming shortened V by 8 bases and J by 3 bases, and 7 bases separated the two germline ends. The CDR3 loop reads CASGQYYGYTF. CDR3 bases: TGTGCCAGCGGGCAGTACTATGGCTACACCTTC.

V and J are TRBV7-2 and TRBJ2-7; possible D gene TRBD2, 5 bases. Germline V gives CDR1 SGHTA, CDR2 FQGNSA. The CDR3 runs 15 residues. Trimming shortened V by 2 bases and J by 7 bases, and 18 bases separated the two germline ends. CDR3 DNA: TGTGCCAGCAGCTTAATTCCTGGCGGGCCGGGTGAGCAGTACTTC. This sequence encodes CASSLIPGGPGEQYF.

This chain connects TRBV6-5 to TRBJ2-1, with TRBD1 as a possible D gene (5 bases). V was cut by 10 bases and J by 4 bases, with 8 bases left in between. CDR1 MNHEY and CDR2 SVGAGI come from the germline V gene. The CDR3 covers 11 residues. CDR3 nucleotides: TGTGCCACCCGACAGTACAATGAGCAGTTCTTC. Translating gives CATRQYNEQFF.

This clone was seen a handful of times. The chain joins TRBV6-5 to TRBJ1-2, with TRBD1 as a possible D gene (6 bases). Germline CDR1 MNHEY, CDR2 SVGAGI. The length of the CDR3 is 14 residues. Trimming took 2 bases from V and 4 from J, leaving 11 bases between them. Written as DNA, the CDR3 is TGTGCCAGCAGTTACGGGGGGGGCAGCTATGGCTACACCTTC. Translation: CASSYGGGSYGYTF.

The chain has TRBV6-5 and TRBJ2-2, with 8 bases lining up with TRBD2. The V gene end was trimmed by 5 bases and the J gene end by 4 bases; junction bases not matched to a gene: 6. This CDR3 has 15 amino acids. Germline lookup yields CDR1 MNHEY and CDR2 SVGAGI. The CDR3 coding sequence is TGTGCCAGCAGTAGCGGGAGTTTGGGCACCGGGGAGCTGTTTTTT. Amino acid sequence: CASSSGSLGTGELFF.

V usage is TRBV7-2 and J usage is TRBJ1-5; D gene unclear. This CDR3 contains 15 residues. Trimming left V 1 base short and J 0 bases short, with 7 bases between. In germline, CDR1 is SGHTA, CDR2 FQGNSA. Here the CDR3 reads CASSLGADSNQPQHF. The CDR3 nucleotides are TGTGCCAGCAGCTTAGGGGCAGATAGCAATCAGCCCCAGCATTTT.

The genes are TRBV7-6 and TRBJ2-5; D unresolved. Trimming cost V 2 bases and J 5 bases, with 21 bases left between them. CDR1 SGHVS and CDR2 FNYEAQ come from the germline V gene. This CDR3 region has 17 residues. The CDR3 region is CASSLFPHTASWETQYF. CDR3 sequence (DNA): TGTGCCAGCAGCTTATTCCCCCACACCGCCTCGTGGGAGACCCAGTACTTC.

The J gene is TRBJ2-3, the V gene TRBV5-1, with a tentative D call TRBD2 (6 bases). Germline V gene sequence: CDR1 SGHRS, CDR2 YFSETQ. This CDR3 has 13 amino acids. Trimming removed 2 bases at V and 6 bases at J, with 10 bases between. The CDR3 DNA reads TGCGCCAGCAGCTTCGGAGGGATGGATACGCAGTATTTT. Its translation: CASSFGGMDTQYF.

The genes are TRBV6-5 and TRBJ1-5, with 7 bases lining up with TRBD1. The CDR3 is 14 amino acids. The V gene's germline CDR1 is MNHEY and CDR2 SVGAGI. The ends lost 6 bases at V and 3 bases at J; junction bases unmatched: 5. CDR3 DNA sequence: TGTGCCAGCAGCCGGGGACAGTTCAATCAGCCCCAGCATTTT. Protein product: CASSRGQFNQPQHF.

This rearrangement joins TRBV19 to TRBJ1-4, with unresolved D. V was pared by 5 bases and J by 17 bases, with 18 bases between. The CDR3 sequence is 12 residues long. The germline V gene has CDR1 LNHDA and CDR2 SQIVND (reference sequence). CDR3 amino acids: CASSPPGPRLFF. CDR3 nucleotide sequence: TGTGCCAGTAGTCCACCGGGTCCTCGGCTCTTTTTT.

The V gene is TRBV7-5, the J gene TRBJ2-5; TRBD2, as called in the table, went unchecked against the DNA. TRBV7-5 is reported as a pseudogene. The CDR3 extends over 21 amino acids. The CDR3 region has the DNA TGTGTCAGAAGCTTAGACGGACAAGGCCCTAGCGGGAGACAAGGCGGAGAGACCCAGTACTTC. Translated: CVRSLDGQGPSGRQGGETQYF.

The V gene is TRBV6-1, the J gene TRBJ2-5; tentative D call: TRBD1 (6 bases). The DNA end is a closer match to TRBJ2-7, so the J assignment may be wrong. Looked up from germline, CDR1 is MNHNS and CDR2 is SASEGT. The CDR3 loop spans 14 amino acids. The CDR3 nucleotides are TGTGCCAGCAAGATGACGGGACACAGCTACGAGCAGTACTTC. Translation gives CASKMTGHSYEQYF.

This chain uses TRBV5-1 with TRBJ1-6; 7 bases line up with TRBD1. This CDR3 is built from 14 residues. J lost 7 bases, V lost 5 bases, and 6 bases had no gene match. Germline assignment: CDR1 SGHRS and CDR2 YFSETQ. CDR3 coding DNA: TGCGCCAGCAGATCCGGGACAGTGAATTCACCCCTCCACTTT. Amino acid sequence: CASRSGTVNSPLHF.

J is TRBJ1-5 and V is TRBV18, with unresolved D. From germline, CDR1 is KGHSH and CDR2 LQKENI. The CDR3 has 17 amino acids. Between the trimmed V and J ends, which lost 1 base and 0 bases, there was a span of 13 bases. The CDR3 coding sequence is TGTGCCAGCTCACCACTTCCCTCAATCTATAGCAATCAGCCCCAGCATTTT. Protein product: CASSPLPSIYSNQPQHF.

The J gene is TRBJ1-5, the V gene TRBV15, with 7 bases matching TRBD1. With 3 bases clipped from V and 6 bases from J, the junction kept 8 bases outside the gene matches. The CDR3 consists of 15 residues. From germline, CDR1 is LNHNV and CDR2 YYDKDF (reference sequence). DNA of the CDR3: TGTGCCACCAGCAGCCACAGGGGATTGGGTCAGCCCCAGCATTTT. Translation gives CATSSHRGLGQPQHF.

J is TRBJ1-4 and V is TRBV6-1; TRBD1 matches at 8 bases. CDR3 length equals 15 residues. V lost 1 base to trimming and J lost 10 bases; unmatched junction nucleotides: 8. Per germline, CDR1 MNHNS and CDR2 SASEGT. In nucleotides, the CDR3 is TGTGCCAGCAGTGAAGGGGGCCAGGGGGCGACAAAACTGTTTTTT. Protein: CASSEGGQGATKLFF.